This passage covers 13 T cell receptor beta chains from one sample sequenced in a study of molecular identifiers for immune sequencing clone quantification. TCRdb redid the calling of the PCR reads with MiXCR, one entry per CDR3 protein. The sample lists about half a million distinct CDR3 sequences; about a quarter were seen once. The material sequenced was naive CD8+ T cells from blood, with Jurkat cell RNA spiked in. Subset described: FACS-sorted CD8+CD4-CCR7+CD45RA+ naive T cells. The receptors originated from a human donor in good health. Some libraries in this study had Jurkat cell RNA spiked in.

This clonotype has at least ten counts. The J gene is TRBJ2-1, the V gene TRBV27, with 11 bases matching TRBD2. The V and J ends lost 5 bases and 2 bases, in that order; junction bases with no gene match: 2. Germline values: CDR1 MNHEY, CDR2 SMNVEV (reference sequence). This CDR3 is built from 15 residues. CDR3 DNA: TGTGCCAGCAGTCCACTAGCGGGGGCCTACAATGAGCAGTTCTTC. As protein: CASSPLAGAYNEQFF.

For this clonotype: This sequence may be a read error, since a much larger clone differs from it by one base. A read error is likely, as this CDR3 ends without the conserved phenylalanine or tryptophan. This chain connects TRBV28 to TRBJ1-1; perhaps TRBD1 as D (6 bases). This CDR3 spans 15 amino acids. Per the germline V gene, CDR1 is MDHEN and CDR2 is SYDVKM. Trimming left V 3 bases short and J 1 base short, with 12 bases between. The CDR3 is CASSFGVQGNTEAFS. CDR3 DNA sequence: TGTGCCAGCAGTTTCGGTGTACAGGGGAACACTGAAGCTTTCTCT.

Remarks on this clonotype: This may stem from a read error, because a much larger clone lies one nucleotide away. The chain uses TRBV4-1 and TRBJ1-5; tentatively, D is TRBD1 (5 bases). Germline V CDR1 and CDR2: MGHRA, YSYEKL. The CDR3 runs 17 residues. The CDR3 nucleotides are TGCGCCAGCAGCCAAGATTCGGCAGGGTATAGCAATCAGCCCCAGCAGTTT. Encoded protein: CASSQDSAGYSNQPQQF.

The rearrangement uses TRBV5-5 and TRBJ1-4, with 7 bases matching TRBD1. CDR1 and CDR2 from the germline V gene are SGHKS and YYEKEE (reference sequence). The CDR3 is 16 amino acids. The junction had 10 bases not matched to a gene; V was cut back by 4 bases and J by 4 bases. DNA of the CDR3: TGTGCCAGCAGCCGTCGGACAGGAGATTATAATGAAAAACTGTTTTTT. Protein sequence: CASSRRTGDYNEKLFF.

This clonotype was seen only a few times. The CDR3 protein is CASTLTAGSSYEQYF. CDR3 bases: TGTGCCAGCACCTTGACGGCAGGGAGCTCCTACGAGCAGTACTTC. The V gene is TRBV7-2, the J gene TRBJ2-7, with D perhaps assigned TRBD1 or TRBD2 (5 bases each). Deletions cut 7 bases from V and 0 bases from J, with 16 bases between. Per germline, CDR1 SGHTA and CDR2 FQGNSA. This CDR3 is 15 amino acids long.

The table lists this clonotype with a few counts. V and J are TRBV4-1 and TRBJ2-1; 7 nucleotides line up with TRBD2. The CDR3 has 13 amino acids. Germline lookup yields CDR1 MGHRA and CDR2 YSYEKL. Unmatched junction bases numbered 6, after V lost 4 bases and J lost 9 bases. CDR3 residues: CASSRGGISEQFF. For the CDR3, the DNA is TGCGCCAGCAGCCGGGGAGGGATTAGTGAGCAGTTCTTC.

Notes on this clonotype: Because it lacks the conserved phenylalanine or tryptophan at the end, this CDR3 is likely a read error. The chain is built from TRBV30 and TRBJ2-3; D remains ambiguous. There are 14 residues in the CDR3. Trimming removed 4 bases at V and 4 bases at J, with 15 bases between. Germline V lookup: CDR1 GTSNPN, CDR2 SVGIG (reference sequence). The CDR3 loop is CAWMATFYSDTQYS. The CDR3 DNA sequence: TGTGCCTGGATGGCTACCTTTTACTCAGATACGCAGTATTCT.

Concerning this clonotype itself: No conserved phenylalanine or tryptophan ends this CDR3, so it is likely a read error. This rearrangement joins TRBV28 to TRBJ2-3; D could derive from TRBD1 or TRBD2 (5 bases each). CDR3 length: 14 amino acids. Germline CDR1 and CDR2: MDHEN and SYDVKM. V gave up 5 bases and J gave up 0 bases, with 9 bases separating them. The CDR3 DNA reads TGTGCCAGCAGTCAATGGGACAGCACAGATACGCAGTATCTT. Its protein product is CASSQWDSTDTQYL.

This clonotype showed up many times. The rearrangement uses TRBV6-2 or TRBV6-3 and TRBJ2-3; D remains ambiguous. The V and J ends lost 5 bases and 3 bases respectively, with 6 bases between them. This CDR3 region has 12 residues. CDR1 and CDR2 (germline): MNHEY, SVGEGT. The CDR3 coding sequence is TGTGCCAGCAGTCCCGAAACAGATACGCAGTATTTT. Amino acids: CASSPETDTQYF.

The sample holds a few counts of this clonotype. V usage is TRBV27 and J usage is TRBJ2-1, with D tentatively TRBD1 or TRBD2 (5 bases each). There are 15 residues in the CDR3. Trimming removed 3 bases at V and 2 bases at J, with 11 bases between. Germline assignment: CDR1 MNHEY and CDR2 SMNVEV (reference sequence). CDR3 bases: TGTGCCAGCAGTTTCGAGGGGAGCCCCTACAATGAGCAGTTCTTC. Protein product: CASSFEGSPYNEQFF.

The chain recombines TRBV21-1 with TRBJ1-4; the D call TRBD1 from the table was never checked on the DNA. TRBV21-1 is deemed a pseudogene. The CDR3 spans 15 residues. The CDR3: CASSSRQGEGEKLFF. DNA of the CDR3: TGTGCCAGCAGCAGCAGACAGGGGGAGGGCGAAAAACTGTTTTTT.

The sample holds many counts of this clonotype. This chain links TRBV7-9 with TRBJ1-2, with D hard to call. Trimming removed 1 base at V and 2 bases at J, with 2 bases between. Germline lookup yields CDR1 SEHNR and CDR2 FQNEAQ (reference sequence). The CDR3 contains 12 residues. The CDR3 loop is CASSLGNYGYTF. The CDR3 DNA follows: TGTGCCAGCAGCTTAGGGAACTATGGCTACACCTTC.

This clonotype was detected only a few times. This chain uses TRBV19 with TRBJ2-3, with D unclear. The CDR3 is 14 residues long. CDR1 is LNHDA, CDR2 SQIVND, per germline (reference sequence). With 6 bases removed from V and 0 bases from J, the gap between germline ends came to 10 bases. For the CDR3, the DNA is TGTGCCAGTAGATCTTTTTCTAGCACAGATACGCAGTATTTT. This encodes CASRSFSSTDTQYF.